This T cell receptor (beta chain) was recovered during a study of CD8 T cells in ankylosing spondylitis. Study-wide results and limits: According to the report, clones linked to the disease were significantly enriched in matched synovial fluid samples taken from ankylosing spondylitis patients. Previously reported in reactive arthritis synovial fluid and blood were some of the motif variants. A TCR beta motif made of several highly homologous variants seemed typical of ankylosing spondylitis blood.

Quantitative 5'-RACE with molecular barcodes was used to make the TCR beta libraries. TCRdb re-derived calls from the 5' RACE reads in MiXCR, one entry per CDR3 protein. The sample holds 300,000 to 350,000 distinct CDR3 sequences; 14% to 15% are singletons and the top ten take less than 1.1%. Note on this clonotype: As yet, its antigen is unknown.

Trimming removed 3 bases from V and 0 bases from J; junction bases left unmatched: 9. Germline V gene sequence: CDR1 SQVTM, CDR2 ANQGSEA. The CDR3 has 16 residues. The sample taken for sequencing was blood, either unsorted or a sorted T cell fraction (not recorded which). The receptor's source is a male donor with ankylosing spondylitis or in good health (not recorded which). The chain uses TRBV29-1 and TRBJ2-7; 9 nucleotides match TRBD2. CDR3 amino acids: CSVEGSGSSSSYEQYF. The CDR3 DNA reads as TGCAGCGTTGAGGGTAGCGGGAGTTCTAGCTCCTACGAGCAGTACTTC.